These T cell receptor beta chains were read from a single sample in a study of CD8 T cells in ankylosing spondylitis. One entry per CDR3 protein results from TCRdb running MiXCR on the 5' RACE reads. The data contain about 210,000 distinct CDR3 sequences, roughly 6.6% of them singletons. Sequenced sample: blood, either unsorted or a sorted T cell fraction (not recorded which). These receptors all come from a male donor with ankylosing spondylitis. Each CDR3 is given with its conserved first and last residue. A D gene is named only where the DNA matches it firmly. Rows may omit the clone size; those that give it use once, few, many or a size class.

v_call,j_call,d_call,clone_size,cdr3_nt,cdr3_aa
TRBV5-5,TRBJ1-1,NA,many,TGTGCCAGCAGCTTGGAAGGAGGAGGTGAAGCTTTCTTT,CASSLEGGGEAFF
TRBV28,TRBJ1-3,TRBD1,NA,TGTGCCAGCAGTGCAGGGGGGCTTGGATTTGGAAACACCATATATTTT,CASSAGGLGFGNTIYF
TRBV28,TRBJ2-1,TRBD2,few,TGTGCCAGCAGTCAATCTCGGCTAGCGGGAGCTCTATCCTACAATGAGCAGTTCTTC,CASSQSRLAGALSYNEQFF
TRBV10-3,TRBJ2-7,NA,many,TGTGCCATCAGTGAGGGGCGGATGGGACCCTACGAGCAGTACTTC,CAISEGRMGPYEQYF
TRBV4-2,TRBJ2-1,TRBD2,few,TGTGCCAGCAGCCAACATCGGAGGACTAGCGGGTCAAATGAGCAGTTCTTC,CASSQHRRTSGSNEQFF
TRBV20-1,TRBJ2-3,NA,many,TGCAGTGCTAGCCCCTACATAGACACAGATACGCAGTATTTT,CSASPYIDTDTQYF
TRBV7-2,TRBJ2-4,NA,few,TGTGCCAGCAGCTTAGTTAGGGGACGTGACATTCAGTACTTC,CASSLVRGRDIQYF
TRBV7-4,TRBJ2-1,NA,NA,TGTGCCAGCAGCGAACCCGGGCGGAGCTCCTACAATGAGCAGTTCTTC,CASSEPGRSSYNEQFF
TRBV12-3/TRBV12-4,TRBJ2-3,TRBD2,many,TGTGCCAGCAGTCTCCCGGGACTAGATCCAGATACGCAGTATTTT,CASSLPGLDPDTQYF
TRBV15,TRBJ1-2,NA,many,TGTGCCACCAGCAGAGATCTAGAGGGATTAGGAGGCTACACCTTC,CATSRDLEGLGGYTF
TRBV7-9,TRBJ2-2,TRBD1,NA,TGTGCCAGCAGCCCCACCTCGACAGGGCTGAACACCGGGGAGCTGTTTTTT,CASSPTSTGLNTGELFF
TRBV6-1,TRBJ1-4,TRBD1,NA,TGTGCCAGCAGTGAAGCTGGACAGGGGATGAGCGAAAAACTGTTTTTT,CASSEAGQGMSEKLFF
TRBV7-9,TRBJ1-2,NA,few,TGTGCCAGCAGCCCCGGACCGCTCGGCTACACCTTC,CASSPGPLGYTF
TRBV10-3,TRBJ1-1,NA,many,TGTGCCGTCTTGGACAATTTCATGAACACTGAAGCTTTCTTT,CAVLDNFMNTEAFF
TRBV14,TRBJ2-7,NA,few,TGTGCCAGCAGCCCTTTCTCCATCTACGAGCAGTACTTC,CASSPFSIYEQYF
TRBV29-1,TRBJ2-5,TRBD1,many,TGCAGCGTTGCAGGGACAGTAATCCAAGAGACCCAGTACTTC,CSVAGTVIQETQYF
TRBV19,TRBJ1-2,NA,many,TGTGCCAGCCGGAGGACGGACCATTATGGCTACACCTTC,CASRRTDHYGYTF